Below, 22 T cell receptor beta chains from the same sample are listed, as sequenced in a study of T cells in Graves' hyperthyroidism and ophthalmopathy. Using RNA transcripts as the source, TCR beta CDR3 regions were amplified. The HTBI primer set drove a first-round RT-PCR of the TCR CDR3. MiXCR, applied by TCRdb to the multiplex PCR reads, yields one record per CDR3 protein. The sample lists 700,000 or so distinct CDR3 sequences, around 15% occurring once. Sequenced input: blood. These receptors were obtained from a woman aged 45-65 years with Graves' ophthalmopathy.

Turning to this clonotype: A much larger clone differs from this one at a single base, so this may be a read error. The V gene is TRBV7-2, the J gene TRBJ2-5; TRBD1 agrees at 7 bases. This CDR3 is 14 amino acids long. Germline CDR1 is SGHTA and CDR2 is FQGNSA. The CDR3 sequence: CVSRLRGREETQYF. The CDR3 DNA sequence: TGTGTCAGCAGACTAAGGGGGCGAGAGGAGACCCAGTACTTC.

This chain links TRBV4-2 with TRBJ2-1, with 11 positions matching TRBD2. The CDR3 covers 17 residues. CDR1 is LGHNA, CDR2 YNFKEQ, per germline. The V gene end was trimmed by 0 bases and the J gene end by 0 bases; junction bases not matched to a gene: 1. CDR3 in DNA: TGTGCCAGCAGCCAAGATGGGACTAGCGGCTCCTACAATGAGCAGTTCTTC. Its translation: CASSQDGTSGSYNEQFF.

This clonotype showed up many times. The V call is TRBV2, the J call TRBJ2-3; D remains ambiguous. The CDR3 totals 13 residues. Germline V gives CDR1 SNHLY, CDR2 FYNNEI. V lost 3 bases, J lost 6 bases, and 10 bases lay in between. CDR3 sequence: CASSDRITDTQYF. The CDR3 DNA reads as TGTGCCAGCAGTGACAGAATTACGGATACGCAGTATTTT.

In this sample, this clonotype turned up a few times. This chain uses TRBV7-9 with TRBJ2-6; TRBD2 might be the D (5 bases). CDR3 length: 17 amino acids. Germline lookup yields CDR1 SEHNR and CDR2 FQNEAQ (reference sequence). V was cut by 1 base and J by 4 bases, with 14 bases left in between. This CDR3 reads CASSLDEGAYGANVLTF. The DNA of the CDR3 is TGTGCCAGCAGCTTAGACGAGGGTGCCTACGGGGCCAACGTCCTGACTTTC.

The rearrangement uses TRBV6-1 and TRBJ1-6; possibly TRBD1 for D (6 bases). Trimming removed 8 bases at V and 7 bases at J, with 18 bases between. CDR3 size: 15 residues. The germline V gene encodes CDR1 MNHNS and CDR2 SASEGT. The CDR3 reads CASRRGALGNSPLHF. The CDR3 DNA follows: TGTGCCAGCCGCCGGGGGGCGCTTGGGAATTCACCCCTCCACTTT.

V and J are TRBV6-1 and TRBJ2-1; 9 bases match TRBD2. Trimming removed 5 bases from V and 5 bases from J; junction bases left unmatched: 13. In germline, CDR1 is MNHNS, CDR2 SASEGT. The CDR3 is 17 residues long. The CDR3 protein is CASSTPTSGILNNEQFF. The CDR3 nucleotides read TGTGCCAGCAGTACCCCGACTAGCGGAATACTTAACAATGAGCAGTTCTTC.

The table lists this clonotype with many counts. This rearrangement joins TRBV13 to TRBJ2-1; TRBD2 agrees at 8 bases. The germline CDR1 and CDR2 sequences are PRHDT and FYEKMQ (reference sequence). This CDR3 is 17 amino acids long. Germline trimming cut 1 base from V and 7 bases from J; bases unmatched to any gene: 12. The CDR3 sequence: CASSLVAGGPSRNEQFF. As DNA, the CDR3 is TGTGCCAGCAGCTTAGTGGCGGGGGGACCTTCTAGGAATGAGCAGTTCTTC.

This clonotype showed up many times. The rearrangement joins TRBV20-1 to TRBJ1-1; D is uncertain. The V and J ends lost 0 bases and 4 bases respectively, with 9 bases between them. The length of the CDR3 is 13 residues. The germline CDR1 and CDR2 sequences are DFQATT and SNEGSKA (reference sequence). The CDR3 sequence is CSARDEWGTEAFF. DNA of the CDR3: TGCAGTGCTAGAGATGAGTGGGGCACTGAAGCTTTCTTT.

This clonotype showed up many times. The J gene is TRBJ2-1, the V gene TRBV15; D remains ambiguous. The V and J ends lost 0 bases and 3 bases respectively, with 24 bases between them. CDR3 length: 20 residues. From germline, CDR1 is LNHNV and CDR2 YYDKDF (reference sequence). This CDR3 is CATSRDPYRQNLGFYNEQFF. The CDR3 DNA sequence: TGTGCCACCAGCAGAGACCCCTACCGCCAGAACCTTGGGTTCTACAATGAGCAGTTCTTC.

This clonotype came up many times. The chain recombines TRBV11-2 with TRBJ2-4; a possible D gene is TRBD2 (6 bases). With 5 bases removed from V and 5 bases from J, the gap between germline ends came to 13 bases. The CDR3 has 14 amino acids. Germline values: CDR1 SGHAT, CDR2 FQNNGV. CDR3 coding DNA: TGTGCCAGCAGCCCGCCGGGACTTCAAAACATTCAGTACTTC. Protein: CASSPPGLQNIQYF.

The chain is built from TRBV24-1 and TRBJ2-2; D is undetermined. Germline V gene sequence: CDR1 KGHDR, CDR2 SFDVKD. The CDR3 runs to 14 residues. V gave up 3 bases and J gave up 1 base, with 5 bases separating them. The CDR3, as DNA: TGTGCCACCAGTGATCTGTTGAACACCGGGGAGCTGTTTTTT. Translation gives CATSDLLNTGELFF.

This clonotype was found many times. The rearrangement joins TRBV5-1 to TRBJ1-1; perhaps TRBD1 as D (5 bases). Germline V gene sequence: CDR1 SGHRS, CDR2 YFSETQ. This CDR3 contains 15 residues. Trimming pared 1 base from V and 5 bases from J, leaving 15 bases between. DNA of the CDR3: TGCGCCAGCAGCTTGAGTCCGGGGGTAGTAACTGAAGCTTTCTTT. This translates into CASSLSPGVVTEAFF.

In its sample, this clonotype was seen many times. The chain carries TRBV7-2 and TRBJ2-1, with TRBD2 matching 15 bases. Germline-derived CDR1 and CDR2 are SGHTA and FQGNSA. J gave up 0 bases and V 5 bases, and 11 bases lay outside the gene matches. The CDR3 length is 20 residues. This CDR3 reads CASSKPGLAGGTSSYNEQFF. CDR3 sequence (DNA): TGTGCCAGCAGCAAACCGGGACTAGCGGGAGGAACTAGCTCCTACAATGAGCAGTTCTTC.

A few counts support this clonotype. The CDR3 protein is CASSLLKTGSKNIQYF. The CDR3 bases are TGTGCCAGCAGTCTATTAAAGACGGGATCCAAAAACATTCAGTACTTC. The chain employs TRBV11-3 and TRBJ2-4, with a weak D call TRBD2 (5 bases). The CDR3 sequence is 16 residues long. Trimming stripped 6 bases from V and 2 bases from J, with 17 bases between. In germline, CDR1 is SGHNT, CDR2 YENEEA. Drawing the rest from reference TRBV11-3 and TRBJ2-4, the complete variable domain is EAGVVQSPRYKIIEKKQPVAFWCNPISGHNTLYWYLQNLGQGPELLIRYENEEAVDDSQLPKDRFSAERLKGVDSTLKIQPAELGDSAVYLCASSLLKTGSKNIQYFGAGTRLSVL.

The rearrangement uses TRBV4-2 and TRBJ2-3, with a weak D call TRBD1 (6 bases). Trimming stripped 2 bases from V and 0 bases from J, with 12 bases between. Germline V gene data show CDR1 as LGHNA and CDR2 as YNFKEQ. There are 16 residues in the CDR3. For the CDR3, the DNA is TGTGCCAGCAGCCAACCGGACAGATCTAGCACAGATACGCAGTATTTT. Amino acids: CASSQPDRSSTDTQYF.

This chain joins TRBV7-2 and TRBJ2-7, with D hard to call. There are 14 residues in the CDR3. Germline CDR1 reads SGHTA; CDR2 reads FQGNSA. The ends were cut back, 7 bases at V and 0 bases at J, with 13 bases in the middle. This CDR3 is CASNIRPNSYEQYF. CDR3 nucleotides: TGTGCCAGCAACATAAGGCCCAACTCCTACGAGCAGTACTTC.

This clonotype came up many times. The chain has TRBV2 and TRBJ1-2; D is unresolved. V lost 6 bases, J lost 3 bases, and 11 bases lay in between. The CDR3 covers 13 residues. Per germline, CDR1 SNHLY and CDR2 FYNNEI. In DNA, the CDR3 is TGTGCCAGCAGCTACAGTAGGGACTATGGCTACACCTTC. Protein sequence: CASSYSRDYGYTF.

This clonotype was picked up many times. V gene TRBV7-8 combines with J gene TRBJ2-1, with 13 bases identical to TRBD2. V dropped 0 bases and J dropped 3; count of bases not matched to a gene: 11. The CDR3 runs 20 residues. Germline CDR1 is SGHVS and CDR2 is FQNEAQ. CDR3 DNA sequence: TGTGCCAGCAGCTTAGCAGCCCCAGGGACTAGCGGGAATTACTACAATGAGCAGTTCTTC. Residues: CASSLAAPGTSGNYYNEQFF.

Ten or more counts support this clonotype. This chain uses TRBV11-2 with TRBJ2-7; D gene unclear. Trimming took off 0 bases at V and 2 bases at J, with 5 bases between the two ends. The CDR3 has 13 amino acids. Germline CDR1 is SGHAT and CDR2 is FQNNGV. CDR3 loop: CASSLDRTYEQYF. The CDR3 bases are TGTGCCAGCAGCTTAGATCGAACCTACGAGCAGTACTTC.

This clonotype appeared a few times. The rearrangement joins TRBV7-9 to TRBJ2-3, with D hard to call. Germline V gene data show CDR1 as SEHNR and CDR2 as FQNEAQ (reference sequence). V was cut by 5 bases and J by 2 bases, with 5 bases left in between. This CDR3 spans 12 amino acids. As DNA, the CDR3 is TGTGCCAGCAGCAAGCCCACAGATACGCAGTATTTT. Amino acids: CASSKPTDTQYF.

This clonotype has just a few counts. The chain employs TRBV30 and TRBJ2-3; the D is unclear. Germline V gene lookup returns CDR1 GTSNPN and CDR2 SVGIG (reference sequence). The CDR3 totals 13 residues. With 0 bases removed from V and 6 bases from J, the gap between germline ends came to 10 bases. The CDR3 loop is CAWSVGGPDTQYF. The CDR3 DNA reads TGTGCCTGGAGTGTAGGTGGGCCGGATACGCAGTATTTT. Supplemented by reference TRBV30 and TRBJ2-3, the full variable domain reads SQTIHQWPATLVQPVGSPLSLECTVEGTSNPNLYWYRQAAGRGLQLLFYSVGIGQISSEVPQNLSASRPQDRQFILSSKKLLLSDSGFYLCAWSVGGPDTQYFGPGTRLTVL.

The chain employs TRBV27 and TRBJ1-3; D remains ambiguous. V was clipped by 0 bases and J by 0 bases, with 12 bases between them. CDR1 and CDR2 from the germline V gene are MNHEY and SMNVEV (reference sequence). This CDR3 has 17 residues. CDR3 DNA: TGTGCCAGCAGTTTATCGGGTACATTCAGCTCTGGAAACACCATATATTTT. Its protein is CASSLSGTFSSGNTIYF.